One sample yielded the 30 T cell receptor beta chains listed below, sequenced in a study of T cell responses to AZD1222 COVID-19 vaccine. TCRdb keeps only in-frame clones here, not all; method: immunoSEQ multiplex PCR. The repertoire has roughly 120,000 clones, roughly nine tenths of them found once; the top ten carry over 2.5%. This material consisted of peripheral blood, taken on day 0 of AZD1222 vaccination. These receptors were obtained from an adult in good health.

This sequence joins TRBV19 and TRBJ1-2; TRBD1 aligns across 8 bases. From germline, CDR1 is LNHDA and CDR2 SQIVND (reference sequence). This CDR3 has 17 residues. Trimming removed 2 bases from V and 8 bases from J; junction bases left unmatched: 16. The CDR3 DNA reads as TGTGCCAGTAGTATATTCTGGGCAGGGGGCGTAAAAACGGGCTACACCTTC. Translation gives CASSIFWAGGVKTGYTF.

The chain couples TRBV18 to TRBJ2-7, with 8 nucleotides matching TRBD1. V trimming: 3 bases; J trimming: 3 bases; junction bases outside the gene matches: 7. The length of the CDR3 is 15 residues. Germline V gene data show CDR1 as KGHSH and CDR2 as LQKENI. The CDR3 protein is CASSPDRAPDYEQYF. In DNA, the CDR3 is TGTGCCAGCTCACCGGACAGGGCCCCAGACTACGAGCAGTACTTC.

The rearrangement links TRBV27 to TRBJ2-3, with D maybe TRBD2 (6 bases). Germline CDR1 and CDR2: MNHEY and SMNVEV (reference sequence). There are 16 residues in the CDR3. V was shortened by 1 base and J by 2 bases, with 13 bases between the two germline ends. The CDR3 DNA sequence: TGTGCCAGCAGTTTATTGGGGGGAAGGTACACAGATACGCAGTATTTT. Protein sequence: CASSLLGGRYTDTQYF.

The chain combines TRBV2 with TRBJ1-2, with TRBD1 matching over 7 bases. Germline V gene data show CDR1 as SNHLY and CDR2 as FYNNEI. The ends lost 4 bases at V and 4 bases at J; junction bases unmatched: 12. CDR3 length: 16 residues. CDR3 in DNA: TGTGCCAGCAGTGGGCAGGTGCAGGGGGGGTCCTATGGCTACACCTTC. It codes for CASSGQVQGGSYGYTF.

The chain recombines TRBV5-4 with TRBJ2-5; maybe TRBD2 (5 bases). CDR1 and CDR2 from the germline V gene are SGHNT and YYREEE (reference sequence). The V gene lost 1 base and the J gene lost 3 bases, with 7 bases spanning the gap. This CDR3 region has 13 residues. The chain's CDR3 is CASSLKGEETQYF. CDR3 nucleotide sequence: TGTGCCAGCAGCTTGAAGGGAGAAGAGACCCAGTACTTC. Using reference TRBV5-4 and TRBJ2-5 for the parts outside the CDR3, the full variable domain is ETGVTQSPTHLIKTRGQQVTLRCSSQSGHNTVSWYQQALGQGPQFIFQYYREEENGRGNFPPRFSGLQFPNYSSELNVNALELDDSALYLCASSLKGEETQYFGPGTRLLVL.

The chain recombines TRBV13 with TRBJ2-7, with 8 bases lining up with TRBD2. Germline-derived CDR1 and CDR2 are PRHDT and FYEKMQ (reference sequence). This CDR3 has 13 amino acids. J lost 6 bases, V lost 3 bases, and 4 bases had no gene match. In DNA, the CDR3 is TGTGCCAGCAGCTTTGGCGGGGGGAGCGAGCAGTACTTC. Protein: CASSFGGGSEQYF. Supplemented by reference TRBV13 and TRBJ2-7, the full variable domain reads AAGVIQSPRHLIKEKRETATLKCYPIPRHDTVYWYQQGPGQDPQFLISFYEKMQSDKGSIPDRFSAQQFSDYHSELNMSSLELGDSALYFCASSFGGGSEQYFGPGTRLTVT.

The chain employs TRBV27 and TRBJ2-7; possibly TRBD2 for D (5 bases). V was trimmed by 2 bases and J by 3 bases, leaving 14 bases between them. CDR3 length: 15 residues. CDR1 and CDR2 (germline): MNHEY, SMNVEV (reference sequence). The CDR3, as DNA: TGTGCCAGCAGTTTAGGGAGAGGAAATCTCTACGAGCAGTACTTC. Translated, it gives CASSLGRGNLYEQYF.

CDR3 sequence: CASSAGDRGREKLFF. The CDR3 nucleotides are TGTGCCAGCAGCGCTGGGGACAGGGGGCGTGAAAAACTGTTTTTT. This rearrangement joins TRBV5-8 to TRBJ1-4; 12 nucleotides agree with TRBD1. CDR1 SGHTS and CDR2 YDEGEE come from the germline V gene. The CDR3 length is 15 residues. The trim removed 4 bases at V and 7 bases at J, leaving 5 bases unmatched.

The J gene is TRBJ1-2, the V gene TRBV6-5; D may be TRBD1 (6 bases). The CDR3 is 13 residues long. V lost 6 bases to trimming and J lost 4 bases, with 12 bases between them. Per germline, CDR1 MNHEY and CDR2 SVGAGI. CDR3 region: CASRHGQLYGYTF. The CDR3 region has the DNA TGTGCCAGCAGACATGGACAGCTCTATGGCTACACCTTC.

This clone showed up just once. This chain links TRBV29-1 with TRBJ2-1, with a weak D call TRBD1 (6 bases). V was clipped by 4 bases and J by 3 bases, with 16 bases between them. CDR3 length: 15 residues. The germline V gene encodes CDR1 SQVTM and CDR2 ANQGSEA. The CDR3 is CSVGGGRDGYNEQFF. In nucleotides, the CDR3 is TGCAGCGTTGGAGGGGGTAGGGACGGCTACAATGAGCAGTTCTTC.

This clone was observed once. This sequence joins TRBV4-1 and TRBJ1-2, with 9 bases that match TRBD1. The germline V gene encodes CDR1 MGHRA and CDR2 YSYEKL. V shed 3 bases, J shed 6 bases, and the junction held 11 bases outside the gene matches. The CDR3 is 16 residues long. Here the CDR3 reads CASSQLATGGINGYTF. CDR3 DNA sequence: TGCGCCAGCAGCCAGCTGGCTACAGGGGGCATAAATGGCTACACCTTC.

The chain carries TRBV4-2 and TRBJ1-1; D unresolved. V was trimmed by 0 bases and J by 4 bases, leaving 6 bases between them. Germline V gene lookup returns CDR1 LGHNA and CDR2 YNFKEQ. The CDR3 totals 13 residues. Here the CDR3 DNA reads TGTGCCAGCAGCCAAGATGGCTCCACTGAAGCTTTCTTT. This gives the protein CASSQDGSTEAFF.

The chain recombines TRBV7-2 with TRBJ2-6, with D uncertain. In germline, CDR1 is SGHTA, CDR2 FQGNSA. The V and J ends lost 8 bases and 1 base respectively, with 9 bases between them. CDR3 length equals 14 residues. The CDR3 spells CASARVSGANVLTF. CDR3 DNA sequence: TGTGCCAGCGCCCGGGTGTCTGGGGCCAACGTCCTGACTTTC.

The chain couples TRBV7-2 to TRBJ1-1; D gene uncertain. The germline V and J ends were trimmed by 5 bases and 0 bases, with 10 bases remaining between them. Per germline, CDR1 SGHTA and CDR2 FQGNSA. The CDR3 loop spans 14 amino acids. The CDR3 protein is CASSLRGLNTEAFF. CDR3 in DNA: TGTGCCAGCAGCCTCCGGGGTTTGAACACTGAAGCTTTCTTT.

This CDR3 reads CASSLGRGSGNTGELFF. The CDR3 region has the DNA TGTGCCAGCAGCCTCGGGAGAGGTAGCGGGAACACCGGGGAGCTGTTTTTT. V and J are TRBV9 and TRBJ2-2; TRBD2 might be the D (6 bases). Trimming took off 4 bases at V and 1 base at J, with 17 bases between the two ends. Germline V lookup: CDR1 SGDLS, CDR2 YYNGEE. The CDR3 consists of 17 residues.

The J gene is TRBJ1-5, the V gene TRBV9; TRBD1 aligns across 9 bases. Germline V gene sequence: CDR1 SGDLS, CDR2 YYNGEE. Losses at the gene ends were 3 bases for V and 7 bases for J; bases not matched to a gene: 5. The CDR3 extends over 14 amino acids. Written as DNA, the CDR3 is TGTGCCAGCAGCGAGGGGGACAGGGAACAGCCCCAGCATTTT. Amino acids: CASSEGDREQPQHF.

The chain is built from TRBV10-3 and TRBJ2-7, with TRBD1 matching over 8 bases. Germline loops: CDR1 ENHRY, CDR2 SYGVKD. The CDR3 extends over 15 amino acids. V lost 11 bases, J lost 4 bases, and 16 bases stayed unmatched. The CDR3 loop is CAARGQQGVLYEQYF. The CDR3 DNA reads TGTGCCGCCAGAGGTCAACAGGGGGTTCTGTACGAGCAGTACTTC.

V and J are TRBV11-2 and TRBJ1-1; 7 bases map to TRBD1. The germline gives CDR1 SGHAT, CDR2 FQNNGV. The CDR3 contains 15 residues. V was clipped by 5 bases and J by 1 base; unmatched bases: 7. CDR3 amino acids: CASSPWRQGNTEAFF. In nucleotides, the CDR3 is TGTGCCAGCAGCCCATGGCGACAGGGGAACACTGAAGCTTTCTTT.

The genes are TRBV25-1 and TRBJ2-1; TRBD1 matches 12 bases. Germline V lookup: CDR1 MGHDK, CDR2 SYGVNS. V was pared by 4 bases and J by 9 bases, with 10 bases of the junction left unmatched. The CDR3 loop spans 16 amino acids. The CDR3 nucleotides are TGTGCCAGCAGTGCCCCCCCGGGACAGGGGGCGATTGAGCAGTTCTTC. This encodes CASSAPPGQGAIEQFF.

This chain connects TRBV3-1 (or the pseudogene TRBV3-2) to TRBJ2-5, with D possibly matching TRBD2 (6 bases). The CDR3 totals 13 residues. V lost 4 bases and J lost 5, with 11 bases in between. Germline lookup yields CDR1 LGHDT and CDR2 YNNKEL (reference sequence). CDR3 bases: TGTGCCAGCAGCCGAGGAGGGACGGAGACCCAGTACTTC. It translates to CASSRGGTETQYF.

This sequence joins TRBV5-4 and TRBJ2-1; 15 bases line up with TRBD2. From germline, CDR1 is SGHNT and CDR2 YYREEE (reference sequence). J gave up 10 bases and V 4 bases, and 12 bases lay outside the gene matches. CDR3 length: 17 residues. The CDR3 sequence: CASSGLPGLAGGGEQFF. The CDR3 nucleotides are TGTGCCAGCAGCGGATTACCGGGACTAGCGGGAGGAGGGGAGCAGTTCTTC.

The chain recombines TRBV5-5 with TRBJ2-7; TRBD2 aligns across 10 bases. V shed 3 bases and J 2 bases; nucleotides not matched to a gene: 5. The CDR3 runs to 15 residues. The germline V gene encodes CDR1 SGHKS and CDR2 YYEKEE (reference sequence). In nucleotides, the CDR3 is TGTGCCAGCAGCTCCGGGACTAGCGACACCTACGAGCAGTACTTC. Translated: CASSSGTSDTYEQYF.

The genes are TRBV12-5 and TRBJ1-1, with D uncertain. This CDR3 spans 16 amino acids. Germline CDR1 LGHNT, CDR2 FRNRAP. The germline V and J ends were trimmed by 5 bases and 1 base, with 17 bases remaining between them. The DNA for the CDR3 is TGTGCTAGTGGTCCCGGGGTCGCAGGTTGGAACACTGAAGCTTTCTTT. This encodes CASGPGVAGWNTEAFF. The whole variable domain, filled in from reference TRBV12-5 and TRBJ1-1, reads DARVTQTPRHKVTEMGQEVTMRCQPILGHNTVFWYRQTMMQGLELLAYFRNRAPLDDSGMPKDRFSAEMPDATLATLKIQPSEPRDSAVYFCASGPGVAGWNTEAFFGQGTRLTVV.

The gene calls are TRBV13 and TRBJ1-6, with a possible D match to TRBD1 (6 bases). The V and J ends lost 4 bases and 6 bases respectively, with 16 bases between them. The CDR3 loop spans 16 amino acids. Germline CDR1 is PRHDT and CDR2 is FYEKMQ (reference sequence). The CDR3 loop is CASSSTGSRINSPLHF. As DNA, the CDR3 is TGTGCCAGCAGCTCCACAGGGTCTCGAATTAATTCACCCCTCCACTTT.

The chain uses TRBV2 and TRBJ2-3, with 8 bases lining up with TRBD1. Germline values: CDR1 SNHLY, CDR2 FYNNEI. J gave up 2 bases and V 3 bases, and 10 bases lay outside the gene matches. This CDR3 is built from 17 residues. The CDR3 nucleotides read TGTGCCAGCAGTGAGGCAGTGGTCAGGGGGCCCACAGATACGCAGTATTTT. This gives the protein CASSEAVVRGPTDTQYF.

The chain joins TRBV7-3 to TRBJ2-2; TRBD2 agrees at 11 bases. V trimming: 4 bases; J trimming: 6 bases; junction bases outside the gene matches: 7. CDR3 length: 16 residues. Germline CDR1 reads SGHTA; CDR2 reads FQGTGA. CDR3 region: CASSSHSGRVAGELFF. The CDR3 DNA sequence: TGTGCCAGCAGCTCCCATAGCGGGAGGGTCGCCGGGGAGCTGTTTTTT.

The rearrangement joins TRBV15 to TRBJ2-7; 9 nucleotides agree with TRBD1. The junction had 8 bases not matched to a gene; V was cut back by 5 bases and J by 6 bases. The CDR3 covers 14 residues. CDR1 is LNHNV, CDR2 YYDKDF, per germline (reference sequence). The CDR3: CATSGWDRVGEQYF. CDR3 bases: TGTGCCACCAGCGGCTGGGACAGGGTCGGCGAGCAGTACTTC.

The rearrangement uses TRBV5-1 and TRBJ1-1; D remains unclear. This CDR3 contains 13 residues. Germline loops: CDR1 SGHRS, CDR2 YFSETQ. V gave up 4 bases and J gave up 3 bases, with 10 bases separating them. CDR3 nucleotide sequence: TGCGCCAGCAGCAAGGGTGGGGACACTGAAGCTTTCTTT. Protein product: CASSKGGDTEAFF.

The chain joins TRBV7-9 to TRBJ2-1, with 9 bases fitting TRBD1. Germline V lookup: CDR1 SEHNR, CDR2 FQNEAQ (reference sequence). CDR3 length: 15 residues. V was pared by 5 bases and J by 7 bases, with 9 bases of the junction left unmatched. This CDR3 reads CASSLPDRGGNEQFF. CDR3 nucleotide sequence: TGTGCCAGCAGCCTTCCGGACAGGGGTGGGAATGAGCAGTTCTTC.

The chain employs TRBV2 and TRBJ1-1; no clear D. CDR1 is SNHLY, CDR2 FYNNEI, per germline. V was clipped by 7 bases and J by 5 bases, with 8 bases between them. The CDR3 is 11 amino acids. CDR3 protein: CASMPGTEAFF. CDR3 nucleotides: TGTGCCAGCATGCCGGGTACTGAAGCTTTCTTT.